The 26 T cell receptor beta chains below all came from one sample that was sequenced in a study of blood T cell repertoires in COVID-19. The repertoire was sequenced with immunoSEQ multiplex PCR; TCRdb's copy has only in-frame clones and lacks some. In the table there are about 140,000 clones, around 79% of which are singletons. Material for sequencing was peripheral blood. These receptors came from a man aged 60-69 years with acute or convalescent COVID-19.

The rearrangement links TRBV24-1 to TRBJ2-3; D not certain. V lost 4 bases to trimming and J lost 7 bases, with 11 bases between them. The CDR3 consists of 13 residues. In germline, CDR1 is KGHDR, CDR2 SFDVKD. Here the CDR3 reads CATSDLLLNTQYF. The CDR3, as DNA: TGTGCCACCAGTGACCTACTACTAAATACGCAGTATTTT.

This clone was counted a few times. The chain recombines TRBV24-1 with TRBJ2-2; 7 bases line up with TRBD2. J gave up 0 bases and V 10 bases, and 4 bases lay outside the gene matches. CDR3 size: 14 residues. Germline V CDR1 and CDR2: KGHDR, SFDVKD. Written as DNA, the CDR3 is TGTGCCACTCGAGCGGGGCCGAACACCGGGGAGCTGTTTTTT. Encoded protein: CATRAGPNTGELFF.

The chain's CDR3 is CATSQAGGPKETQYF. CDR3 nucleotides: TGTGCCACTTCCCAGGCGGGAGGCCCGAAAGAGACCCAGTACTTC. The chain uses TRBV24-1 and TRBJ2-5, with 8 positions matching TRBD2. Trimming at V came to 10 bases and at J to 3 bases, leaving 12 bases not matched to a gene. CDR3 length: 15 residues. The germline V gene has CDR1 KGHDR and CDR2 SFDVKD.

This rearrangement joins TRBV7-2 to TRBJ2-3; 12 positions match TRBD1. The CDR3 loop spans 16 amino acids. Germline CDR1 SGHTA, CDR2 FQGNSA. Trimming removed 5 bases from V and 5 bases from J; junction bases left unmatched: 8. CDR3 residues: CASSPAGTGGVDTQYF. The CDR3 DNA reads as TGTGCCAGCAGCCCGGCCGGGACAGGGGGCGTAGATACGCAGTATTTT. The whole variable domain, remainder taken from reference TRBV7-2 and TRBJ2-3, is GAGVSQSPSNKVTEKGKDVELRCDPISGHTALYWYRQSLGQGLEFLIYFQGNSAPDKSGLPSDRFSAERTGGSVSTLTIQRTQQEDSAVYLCASSPAGTGGVDTQYFGPGTRLTVL.

In nucleotides, the CDR3 is TGTGCCAGTGGCCAGCTAGCGGGAGGAACCTACGAGCAGTACTTC. Protein product: CASGQLAGGTYEQYF. This rearrangement joins TRBV19 to TRBJ2-7; 11 nucleotides line up with TRBD2. Germline values: CDR1 LNHDA, CDR2 SQIVND (reference sequence). The CDR3 extends over 15 amino acids. With V trimmed by 8 bases and J by 2 bases, 8 bases remained unmatched.

This sequence joins TRBV5-6 and TRBJ2-1, with 7 bases matching TRBD2. The ends lost 4 bases at V and 9 bases at J; junction bases unmatched: 4. CDR1 SGHDT and CDR2 YYEEEE come from the germline V gene. This CDR3 is 12 amino acids long. The CDR3: CASSPWGGEQFF. The CDR3 nucleotides are TGTGCCAGCAGCCCGTGGGGGGGTGAGCAGTTCTTC.

This chain links TRBV2 with TRBJ2-2; 7 positions match TRBD2. The CDR3 totals 13 residues. Per the germline V gene, CDR1 is SNHLY and CDR2 is FYNNEI. The V segment lost 11 bases and the J segment 1 base; nucleotides outside the gene matches: 4. Written as DNA, the CDR3 is TGTGCCGGCTCGGGGGGGAACACCGGGGAGCTGTTTTTT. The encoded protein is CAGSGGNTGELFF.

This sequence joins TRBV5-1 and TRBJ1-1, with TRBD1 matching over 12 bases. Looked up from germline, CDR1 is SGHRS and CDR2 is YFSETQ. The CDR3 is made up of 16 amino acids. V gave up 2 bases and J gave up 5 bases; unmatched junction bases: 7. The CDR3 here is CASSLTGTGGWTEAFF. The CDR3, as DNA: TGCGCCAGCAGCTTAACCGGGACAGGGGGCTGGACTGAAGCTTTCTTT.

The V and J genes are TRBV19 and TRBJ1-4, with 8 bases fitting TRBD1. Per the germline V gene, CDR1 is LNHDA and CDR2 is SQIVND (reference sequence). J gave up 7 bases and V 7 bases, and 5 bases lay outside the gene matches. The CDR3 sequence is 13 residues long. The CDR3 reads CASMDRAIEKLFF. CDR3 sequence (DNA): TGTGCCAGTATGGACAGGGCGATTGAAAAACTGTTTTTT.

The genes are TRBV4-1 and TRBJ2-3; 12 nucleotides agree with TRBD2. Germline loops: CDR1 MGHRA, CDR2 YSYEKL. The CDR3 runs to 17 residues. After removal of 3 bases from V and 2 bases from J, the junction contained 6 bases not matched to a gene. The CDR3 spells CASSHPSGRGTTDTQYF. The CDR3 DNA sequence: TGCGCCAGCAGCCATCCTAGCGGGAGGGGAACCACAGATACGCAGTATTTT.

The CDR3 sequence: CASSYGGSIDNEQFF. CDR3 bases: TGTGCCAGCAGTTACGGCGGGAGTATAGACAATGAGCAGTTCTTC. The chain couples TRBV6-6 to TRBJ2-1, with TRBD2 identical over 7 bases. The CDR3 runs 15 residues. Germline loops: CDR1 MNHNY, CDR2 SVGAGI (reference sequence). V was pared by 2 bases and J by 5 bases, with 6 bases of the junction left unmatched.

This chain joins TRBV5-1 and TRBJ2-5; 10 nucleotides line up with TRBD1. The CDR3 length is 15 residues. In germline, CDR1 is SGHRS, CDR2 YFSETQ. The J segment lost 2 bases and the V segment lost 6 bases, leaving 7 bases of the junction unmatched. The CDR3 DNA follows: TGCGCCAGCATTCCGGGACAGGGGAAACAAGAGACCCAGTACTTC. Its translation: CASIPGQGKQETQYF. Based on the CDR3 plus reference TRBV5-1 and TRBJ2-5, the full variable domain is KAGVTQTPRYLIKTRGQQVTLSCSPISGHRSVSWYQQTPGQGLQFLFEYFSETQRNKGNFPGRFSGRQFSNSRSEMNVSTLELGDSALYLCASIPGQGKQETQYFGPGTRLLVL.

The table lists this clone with a few counts. V is TRBV2 and J is TRBJ1-4, with D uncertain. V lost 7 bases and J 7 bases, leaving 19 bases between the germline ends. The CDR3 loop spans 15 amino acids. Per germline, CDR1 SNHLY and CDR2 FYNNEI. The CDR3 here is CASMVRPGGGEKLFF. CDR3 DNA sequence: TGTGCCAGCATGGTCCGGCCGGGTGGAGGTGAAAAACTGTTTTTT.

The chain links TRBV3-1 (or the pseudogene TRBV3-2) to TRBJ2-2, with D possibly matching TRBD2 (5 bases). Per the germline V gene, CDR1 is LGHDT and CDR2 is YNNKEL (reference sequence). The V end was cut by 3 bases, the J end by 5 bases, with 10 bases between. This CDR3 has 14 residues. CDR3 DNA: TGTGCCAGCAGCCACTTAGCGAGTACCGGGGAGCTGTTTTTT. This encodes CASSHLASTGELFF.

CDR3 sequence: CASNSGSGPDTQYF. The CDR3 DNA reads TGCGCCAGCAATAGCGGGAGTGGGCCAGATACGCAGTATTTT. The chain joins TRBV5-1 to TRBJ2-3; 9 bases fit TRBD2. V shed 6 bases, J shed 4 bases, and the junction held 6 bases outside the gene matches. Per germline, CDR1 SGHRS and CDR2 YFSETQ. The CDR3 extends over 14 amino acids.

This clone turned up a few times. The CDR3 loop is CASSLGGPESPLHF. CDR3 nucleotide sequence: TGTGCCAGCAGCCTGGGGGGGCCGGAGTCACCCCTCCACTTT. This chain uses TRBV7-2 with TRBJ1-6; tentative D call: TRBD1 (6 bases). CDR1 SGHTA and CDR2 FQGNSA come from the germline V gene. The V and J ends lost 5 bases and 10 bases respectively, with 15 bases between them. This CDR3 is 14 amino acids long.

The V and J genes are TRBV4-3 and TRBJ2-3; tentative D call: TRBD2 (5 bases). CDR1 is LGHNA and CDR2 is YSLEER in the germline V gene. This CDR3 is 15 amino acids long. V was shortened by 0 bases and J by 3 bases, with 10 bases between the two germline ends. CDR3 DNA sequence: TGCGCCAGCAGCCAAGAGGGAGCCCGTACAGATACGCAGTATTTT. It translates to CASSQEGARTDTQYF.

This clone turned up a few times. This chain joins TRBV11-2 and TRBJ1-1; D is perhaps TRBD1 (5 bases). There are 14 residues in the CDR3. The V and J ends lost 5 bases and 1 base respectively, with 11 bases between them. Germline V gives CDR1 SGHAT, CDR2 FQNNGV. The CDR3 is CASSPPRENTEAFF. CDR3 nucleotide sequence: TGTGCCAGCAGCCCACCCAGGGAGAACACTGAAGCTTTCTTT.

J is TRBJ1-5 and V is TRBV28, with 8 bases matching TRBD1. Germline loops: CDR1 MDHEN, CDR2 SYDVKM. This CDR3 has 15 residues. The trim removed 1 base at V and 7 bases at J, leaving 6 bases unmatched. CDR3 protein: CASSLSTGGFQPQHF. CDR3 bases: TGTGCCAGCAGTTTATCTACAGGGGGTTTCCAGCCCCAGCATTTT.

This sequence joins TRBV3-1 (or the pseudogene TRBV3-2) and TRBJ1-4, with a weak D call TRBD1 (6 bases). The CDR3 length is 15 residues. V lost 3 bases, J lost 7 bases, and 15 bases lay in between. The germline gives CDR1 LGHDT, CDR2 YNNKEL (reference sequence). CDR3 in amino acids: CASSHRRGGGEKLFF. The CDR3 DNA is TGTGCCAGCAGCCATCGTAGGGGGGGCGGTGAAAAACTGTTTTTT.

The gene calls are TRBV5-1 and TRBJ2-2; 7 nucleotides match TRBD1. V shed 9 bases and J 2 bases; nucleotides not matched to a gene: 10. This CDR3 comprises 15 residues. CDR1 and CDR2 (germline): SGHRS, YFSETQ. In DNA, the CDR3 is TGCGCCACCCGAACCGGGACAGTTAACACCGGGGAGCTGTTTTTT. Translation gives CATRTGTVNTGELFF.

The gene calls are TRBV4-1 and TRBJ2-2, with D possibly matching TRBD2 (7 bases). The CDR3 has 17 residues. V dropped 0 bases and J dropped 4 bases, with 15 bases sitting between them. The V gene's germline CDR1 is MGHRA and CDR2 YSYEKL. The CDR3 sequence: CASSQDGGGSVTGELFF. CDR3 sequence (DNA): TGCGCCAGCAGCCAAGATGGGGGCGGGAGTGTCACCGGGGAGCTGTTTTTT.

This clone has only a few counts. The J gene is TRBJ1-6, the V gene TRBV7-6, with 7 bases identical to TRBD1. The CDR3 runs 17 residues. The trim removed 4 bases at V and 6 bases at J, leaving 12 bases unmatched. Germline loops: CDR1 SGHVS, CDR2 FNYEAQ. The CDR3 sequence is CASSSTGDSAPNSPLHF. The CDR3 DNA sequence: TGTGCCAGCAGCTCGACTGGGGACAGCGCGCCTAATTCACCCCTCCACTTT.

This clone showed up just once. The chain employs TRBV19 and TRBJ1-1, with D unclear. V was cut by 3 bases and J by 1 base, with 9 bases left in between. The CDR3 is made up of 14 amino acids. Germline CDR1 reads LNHDA; CDR2 reads SQIVND (reference sequence). As DNA, the CDR3 is TGTGCCAGTAGTATTGGGCAGTCGAACACTGAAGCTTTCTTT. This encodes CASSIGQSNTEAFF.

This chain links TRBV7-2 with TRBJ2-2, with 11 bases matching TRBD2. The length of the CDR3 is 19 residues. Per germline, CDR1 SGHTA and CDR2 FQGNSA. J gave up 6 bases and V 5 bases, and 17 bases lay outside the gene matches. CDR3 bases: TGTGCCAGCAGCCAGGGAACTAGCGGGAGAGTTCTAAACGCCGGGGAGCTGTTTTTT. The encoded protein is CASSQGTSGRVLNAGELFF.

The V call is TRBV7-9, the J call TRBJ2-3, with D perhaps TRBD1 (6 bases). Germline V gene data show CDR1 as SEHNR and CDR2 as FQNEAQ (reference sequence). The ends were cut back, 5 bases at V and 6 bases at J, with 21 bases in the middle. This CDR3 region has 16 residues. DNA for the CDR3: TGTGCCAGCAGCGTGAACCTGGCAGGGGCGGGTGATACGCAGTATTTT. This encodes CASSVNLAGAGDTQYF.